The 23 T cell receptor beta chains in this list originate from one sample, sequenced in a study of CD8+CD57+ T cells in acquired aplastic anemia. TCR beta VDJ combinations and CDR3 sequences were profiled from genomic DNA. TCRdb re-derived calls from the reads in MiXCR, one entry per CDR3 protein. The sample lists about 250,000 distinct CDR3 sequences; around 45% were seen once. Patients picked for sequencing had shown CD8+CD57+ cell expansion detected by flow cytometry. Sequenced sample: sorted CD4+, CD8+, or CD8+CD57+ T cells (not recorded which) from PBMCs. These receptors were collected from a human donor with aplastic anemia.

The V call is TRBV24-1, the J call TRBJ2-7, with D possibly TRBD2 on 5 matching bases. The germline V and J ends were trimmed by 7 bases and 4 bases, with 13 bases remaining between them. The CDR3 length is 13 residues. CDR1 is KGHDR, CDR2 SFDVKD, per germline. CDR3 region: CATSQPGGYEQYF. CDR3 DNA sequence: TGTGCCACCAGCCAACCTGGAGGATACGAGCAGTACTTC.

In this sample, this clonotype turned up a few times. The junction does not match germline at one end; this may be a read error. This sequence joins TRBV5-4 and TRBJ1-2; D might be TRBD1 (6 bases). Per germline, CDR1 SGHNT and CDR2 YYREEE (reference sequence). The CDR3 loop spans 21 amino acids. CDR3 sequence: CASNLLTTRRTAFLTSYGYTF. CDR3 bases: TGTGCCAGCAACTTGCTCACGACTAGACGGACAGCTTTCCTCACGAGCTATGGCTACACCTTC.

This clonotype was counted only a few times. This rearrangement joins TRBV12-3 or TRBV12-4 to TRBJ1-3; perhaps TRBD1 as D (5 bases). The CDR3 totals 15 residues. The germline V and J ends were trimmed by 3 bases and 2 bases, with 11 bases remaining between them. The CDR3 region has the DNA TGTGCCAGCAGTTTTAATGTAGGGGCTGGAAACACCATATATTTT. Translation: CASSFNVGAGNTIYF.

The chain is built from TRBV10-2 and TRBJ2-3; 8 nucleotides line up with TRBD1. The CDR3 has 14 residues. Per germline, CDR1 WSHSY and CDR2 SAAADI. V was pared by 3 bases and J by 4 bases, with 3 bases of the junction left unmatched. The DNA of the CDR3 is TGCGCCAGCAGTGATCGACAGGGGTCAGATACGCAGTATTTT. It is translated as CASSDRQGSDTQYF.

This clonotype was seen many times. V usage is TRBV7-6 and J usage is TRBJ2-7, with 9 bases identical to TRBD1. Germline V gene data show CDR1 as SGHVS and CDR2 as FNYEAQ. V shed 4 bases, J shed 3 bases, and the junction held 7 bases outside the gene matches. The CDR3 runs 15 residues. The CDR3 here is CASSYHRDRVYEQYF. In DNA form, the CDR3 reads TGTGCCAGCAGCTACCACCGGGACAGGGTCTACGAGCAGTACTTC.

V gene TRBV2 combines with J gene TRBJ1-2, with D possibly TRBD1 on 5 matching bases. Trimming shortened V by 6 bases and J by 6 bases, and 11 bases separated the two germline ends. CDR1 is SNHLY, CDR2 FYNNEI, per germline. This CDR3 has 12 amino acids. This CDR3 reads CASRELRDGYTF. CDR3 nucleotide sequence: TGTGCCAGCAGGGAACTCAGGGATGGCTACACCTTC.

The genes are TRBV15 and TRBJ1-6, with 9 bases aligning to TRBD1. The CDR3 is 15 amino acids. With V trimmed by 3 bases and J by 4 bases, 1 base remained unmatched. Germline CDR1 and CDR2: LNHNV and YYDKDF (reference sequence). The CDR3 coding sequence is TGTGCCACCAGCAGCGGGACAGGGTATAATTCACCCCTCCACTTT. This sequence encodes CATSSGTGYNSPLHF.

Notes on this clonotype: Because the CDR3 is missing its conserved closing phenylalanine or tryptophan, this is likely a read error. The gene calls are TRBV7-9 and TRBJ2-7, with TRBD2 matching over 11 bases. From germline, CDR1 is SEHNR and CDR2 FQNEAQ (reference sequence). This CDR3 contains 17 residues. V gave up 5 bases and J gave up 3 bases; unmatched junction bases: 12. The DNA of the CDR3 is TGTGCCAGCAGCCCGGGACTAGCGGTCGAAGGTGGCTACGAGCAGTACTCC. Protein: CASSPGLAVEGGYEQYS.

The CDR3 sequence: CASSQPGQLSYEQYF. The CDR3 DNA reads TGTGCCAGCAGTCAGCCGGGACAGCTATCCTACGAGCAGTACTTC. The chain links TRBV28 to TRBJ2-7; TRBD1 agrees at 7 bases. CDR3 size: 15 residues. Trimming cost V 5 bases and J 1 base; bases outside gene matches: 8. In germline, CDR1 is MDHEN, CDR2 SYDVKM. The whole variable domain, filled in from reference TRBV28 and TRBJ2-7, reads DVKVTQSSRYLVKRTGEKVFLECVQDMDHENMFWYRQDPGLGLRLIYFSYDVKMKEKGDIPEGYSVSREKKERFSLILESASTNQTSMYLCASSQPGQLSYEQYFGPGTRLTVT.

This clonotype occurred once. One end of the junction fails to match germline, which may point to a read error. The CDR3 is CASSQGQNTEAFF. CDR3 DNA: TGCGCCAGCAGCCAAGGGCAGAACACTGAAGCTTTCTTT. The chain has TRBV7-2 and TRBJ1-1; D unclear. The germline CDR1 and CDR2 sequences are SGHTA and FQGNSA. The CDR3 has 13 residues.

This clonotype came up many times. V and J are TRBV19 and TRBJ1-1; 8 bases are a match to TRBD1. Germline CDR1 and CDR2: LNHDA and SQIVND (reference sequence). This CDR3 has 14 amino acids. After removal of 6 bases from V and 6 bases from J, the junction contained 9 bases not matched to a gene. CDR3 coding DNA: TGTGCCAGTAGCGCTACAGGGGGAGGGCCTGAAGCTTTCTTT. Residues: CASSATGGGPEAFF.

The V gene is TRBV25-1, the J gene TRBJ1-6, with 7 positions matching TRBD1. This CDR3 spans 16 amino acids. J was trimmed by 9 bases and V by 3 bases; bases with no gene match: 11. Germline loops: CDR1 MGHDK, CDR2 SYGVNS. CDR3 protein: CASSDYRQGPSSPLHF. The CDR3 region has the DNA TGTGCCAGCAGTGACTATCGACAGGGACCCAGTTCACCCCTCCACTTT. Supplemented by reference TRBV25-1 and TRBJ1-6, the full variable domain reads EADIYQTPRYLVIGTGKKITLECSQTMGHDKMYWYQQDPGMELHLIHYSYGVNSTEKGDLSSESTVSRIRTEHFPLTLESARPSHTSQYLCASSDYRQGPSSPLHFGNGTRLTVT.

The gene calls are TRBV29-1 and TRBJ2-3; TRBD2 agrees at 7 bases. J lost 4 bases, V lost 3 bases, and 16 bases had no gene match. Germline V gene data show CDR1 as SQVTM and CDR2 as ANQGSEA. The CDR3 is made up of 17 amino acids. The chain's CDR3 is CSVEGLAASGNADTQYF. The CDR3 DNA sequence: TGCAGCGTTGAGGGGCTAGCGGCTAGCGGAAACGCAGATACGCAGTATTTT.

The sample holds one count of this clonotype. The gene calls are TRBV7-4 and TRBJ2-7, with 8 bases identical to TRBD1. V was pared by 4 bases and J by 2 bases, with 7 bases of the junction left unmatched. This CDR3 has 15 amino acids. CDR1 and CDR2 (germline): SGHVT, SQSDAQ. The CDR3 reads CASSYVKDRAYEQYF. For the CDR3, the DNA is TGTGCCAGCAGCTACGTAAAGGACAGGGCCTACGAGCAGTACTTC.

This clonotype was observed at least ten times. This rearrangement joins TRBV9 to TRBJ2-3; the D gene could be TRBD1 or TRBD2 (6 bases each). V lost 0 bases, J lost 0 bases, and 14 bases lay in between. CDR1 SGDLS and CDR2 YYNGEE come from the germline V gene. The CDR3 covers 17 residues. CDR3 coding DNA: TGTGCCAGCAGCGTAGAGGGGGGAGGTACGAGCACAGATACGCAGTATTTT. It specifies CASSVEGGGTSTDTQYF. The full variable domain, with the rest looked up from reference TRBV9 and TRBJ2-3, is DSGVTQTPKHLITATGQRVTLRCSPRSGDLSVYWYQQSLDQGLQFLIQYYNGEERAKGNILERFSAQQFPDLHSELNLSSLELGDSALYFCASSVEGGGTSTDTQYFGPGTRLTVL.

Remarks on this clonotype: A much larger clone differs by one base, so this may be a read error. The chain has TRBV5-1 and TRBJ1-1; D unclear. V was clipped by 4 bases and J by 10 bases, with 20 bases between them. Germline CDR1 SGHRS, CDR2 YFSETQ. This CDR3 region has 14 residues. CDR3 in DNA: TGCGCCAGCAGCCTGGAGGACTTCACAGATGGAGCTTTCTTT. This gives the protein CASSLEDFTDGAFF.

The sample holds a few counts of this clonotype. This chain joins TRBV27 and TRBJ2-1; D is undetermined. Looked up from germline, CDR1 is MNHEY and CDR2 is SMNVEV (reference sequence). V was pared by 4 bases and J by 7 bases, with 8 bases between. CDR3 length: 12 amino acids. The CDR3 loop is CASSSNTNEQFF. The CDR3 nucleotides are TGTGCCAGCAGTTCTAACACTAATGAGCAGTTCTTC.

The V gene is TRBV15, the J gene TRBJ2-2; possible D gene TRBD1, 6 bases. CDR3 length equals 15 residues. Germline V gene sequence: CDR1 LNHNV, CDR2 YYDKDF (reference sequence). Between the trimmed V and J ends, which lost 3 bases and 3 bases, there was a span of 11 bases. CDR3 sequence (DNA): TGTGCCACCAGCAGCGCACAGGGTTACACCGGGGAGCTGTTTTTT. Encoded protein: CATSSAQGYTGELFF.

The CDR3, as DNA: TGTGCCAGCAGCTTTCGTAGAGCGGGGGGCCCGGAGTGGACAGATACGCAGTATTTT. It codes for CASSFRRAGGPEWTDTQYF. The chain combines TRBV7-3 with TRBJ2-3, with TRBD2 identical over 9 bases. Trimming took 3 bases from V and 3 from J; bases not matched to a gene: 16. The length of the CDR3 is 19 residues. Germline V gene data show CDR1 as SGHTA and CDR2 as FQGTGA.

This clonotype was detected a few times. The chain recombines TRBV19 with TRBJ1-6; possible D gene TRBD1, 6 bases. CDR1 and CDR2 (germline): LNHDA, SQIVND (reference sequence). The CDR3 has 13 amino acids. The V end was cut by 6 bases, the J end by 13 bases, with 16 bases between. CDR3 nucleotides: TGTGCCAGTAGCTCGGGTCGGGGGGCGCCCCTCCACTTT. Amino acids: CASSSGRGAPLHF.

The gene calls are TRBV20-1 and TRBJ2-7, with D unresolved. CDR1 is DFQATT and CDR2 is SNEGSKA in the germline V gene (reference sequence). V shed 5 bases and J shed 6 bases, with 23 bases lying between them. The CDR3 spans 15 residues. CDR3 bases: TGCAGTGCTCGAATTAAGGGCCTTTCGGTATTCGAGCAGTACTTC. This codes for CSARIKGLSVFEQYF.

This clonotype has more than one count but fewer than ten. This may be a read error, as it is one base from a much larger clone. The chain joins TRBV7-9 to TRBJ2-7; 8 positions match TRBD1. CDR1 and CDR2 from the germline V gene are SEHNR and FQNEAQ (reference sequence). J lost 1 base, V lost 2 bases, and 7 bases had no gene match. The CDR3 is 16 amino acids. The CDR3 bases are TGTGCCAGCAGCTTAATGGGGGGACAGGAGTCCTACGAGCAGTACTTC. Its protein product is CASSLMGGQESYEQYF.

V gene TRBV30 combines with J gene TRBJ1-5; 10 bases agree with TRBD1. CDR3 length: 15 amino acids. Trimming at V came to 2 bases and at J to 6 bases, leaving 7 bases not matched to a gene. From germline, CDR1 is GTSNPN and CDR2 SVGIG (reference sequence). This CDR3 is CAWSSGQGITQPQHF. The DNA for the CDR3 is TGTGCCTGGAGTTCGGGACAGGGGATAACTCAGCCCCAGCATTTT.